The TCR beta chain under discussion was sequenced for a study of cytomegalovirus exposure and HLA in healthy donors. Study-wide results and limits: With high specificity and sensitivity, the classifier reportedly diagnosed cytomegalovirus status. The study put under 200 TCR beta chains on its list as cytomegalovirus-associated. TCR sequences were mostly rare, though some public TCRs occurred in many donors.

TCRdb's table, derived via immunoSEQ multiplex PCR, lists solely in-frame clones and lacks some. Of under 80,000 clones listed, roughly 94% are singletons. A word on this clone: Its antigen is not known.

Germline V lookup: CDR1 MNHEY, CDR2 SVGAGI. The CDR3 spans 14 residues. Trimming took 6 bases from V and 2 from J; bases not matched to a gene: 5. Sequenced sample: PBMCs. V usage is TRBV6-5 and J usage is TRBJ2-3, with TRBD2 matching 7 bases. This receptor was obtained from a woman aged 18-35 years in good health and CMV-seronegative. CDR3 loop: CASSRGGYTDTQYF. CDR3 DNA: TGTGCCAGCAGCCGCGGGGGATACACAGATACGCAGTATTTT.